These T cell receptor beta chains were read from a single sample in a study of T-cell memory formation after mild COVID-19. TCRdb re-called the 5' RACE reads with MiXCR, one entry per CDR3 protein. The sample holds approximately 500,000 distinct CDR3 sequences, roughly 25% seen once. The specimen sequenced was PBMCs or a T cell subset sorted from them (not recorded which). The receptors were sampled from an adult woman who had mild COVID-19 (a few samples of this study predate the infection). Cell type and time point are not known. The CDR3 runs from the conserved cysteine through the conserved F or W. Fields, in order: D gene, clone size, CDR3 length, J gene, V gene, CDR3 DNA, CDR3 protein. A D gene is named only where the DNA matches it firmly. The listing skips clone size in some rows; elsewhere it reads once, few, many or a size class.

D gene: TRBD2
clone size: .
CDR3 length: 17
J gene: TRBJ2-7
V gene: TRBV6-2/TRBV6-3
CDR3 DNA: TGTGCCAGCAGGTCCTCTAGCGGGGGGCCCAACCCCTACGAGCAGTACTTC
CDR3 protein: CASRSSSGGPNPYEQYF

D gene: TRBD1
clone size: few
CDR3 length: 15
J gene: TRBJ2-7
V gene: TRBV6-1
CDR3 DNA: TGTGCCAGCAGTGAAATGACAGGGGGCACCTACGAGCAGTACTTC
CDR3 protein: CASSEMTGGTYEQYF

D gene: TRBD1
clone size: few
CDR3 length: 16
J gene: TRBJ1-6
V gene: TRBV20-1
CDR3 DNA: TGCAGTGCTCCGTTAACAGGGGGCACCTATAATTCACCCCTCCACTTT
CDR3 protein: CSAPLTGGTYNSPLHF

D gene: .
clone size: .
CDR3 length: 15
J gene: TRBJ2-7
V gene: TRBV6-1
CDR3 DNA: TGTGCCAGCAGTGATGATTACAGGGTCACCTACGAGCAGTACTTC
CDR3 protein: CASSDDYRVTYEQYF

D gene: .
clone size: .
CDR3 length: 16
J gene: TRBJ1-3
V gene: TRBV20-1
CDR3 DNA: TGCAGTGCTAGGAGTAGTTTCCAAATCTCTGGAAACACCATATATTTT
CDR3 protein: CSARSSFQISGNTIYF

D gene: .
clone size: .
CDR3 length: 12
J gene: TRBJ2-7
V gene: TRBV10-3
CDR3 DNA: TGTGCCACCCGGGACACCAATGTGGAGCAGTACTTC
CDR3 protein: CATRDTNVEQYF

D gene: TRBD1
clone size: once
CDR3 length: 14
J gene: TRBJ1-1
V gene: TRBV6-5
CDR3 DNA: TGTGCCAGCAGTGGACAGGGGTCGGGCACTGAAGCTTTCTTT
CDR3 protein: CASSGQGSGTEAFF

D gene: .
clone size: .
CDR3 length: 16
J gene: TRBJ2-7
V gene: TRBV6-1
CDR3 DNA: TGTGCCAGCAGTGCCGGTTATAGGGGGTTCTCCTACGAGCAGTACTTC
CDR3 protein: CASSAGYRGFSYEQYF

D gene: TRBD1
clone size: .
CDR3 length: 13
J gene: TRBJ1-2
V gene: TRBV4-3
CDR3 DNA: TGCGCCAGCAGCCAAGAAAGGACAGGTGGCTACACCTTC
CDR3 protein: CASSQERTGGYTF

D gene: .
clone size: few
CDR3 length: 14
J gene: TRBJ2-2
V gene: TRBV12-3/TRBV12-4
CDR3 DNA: TGTGCCAGCAGTTTCGGCCCCAAAACCGGGGAGCTGTTTTTT
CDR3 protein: CASSFGPKTGELFF

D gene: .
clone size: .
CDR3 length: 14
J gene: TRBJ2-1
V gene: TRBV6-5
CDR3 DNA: TGTGCCAGCAGTCTGGGGTTCTCATGGGTTGAGCAGTTCTTC
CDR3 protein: CASSLGFSWVEQFF

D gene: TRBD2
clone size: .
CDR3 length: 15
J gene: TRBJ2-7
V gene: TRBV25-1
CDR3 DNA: TGTGCCAGCAGTGAAGGAGAGGCTAGCGGGGGGGAGCAGTACTTC
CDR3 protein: CASSEGEASGGEQYF

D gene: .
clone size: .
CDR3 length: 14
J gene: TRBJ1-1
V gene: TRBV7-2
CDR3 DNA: TGTGCCAGCACCTTGAATTTCATGAACACTGAAGCTTTCTTT
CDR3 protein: CASTLNFMNTEAFF

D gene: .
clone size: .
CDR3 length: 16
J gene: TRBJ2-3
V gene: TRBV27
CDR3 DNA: TGTGCCAGCAGTATGCGTCGCGGTTGGAGCACAGATACGCAGTATTTT
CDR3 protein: CASSMRRGWSTDTQYF

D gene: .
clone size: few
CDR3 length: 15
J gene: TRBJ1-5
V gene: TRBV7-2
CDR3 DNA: TGTGCCAGCAGCTCGAGTCTTTCTCCGAATCAGCCCCAGCATTTT
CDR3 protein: CASSSSLSPNQPQHF

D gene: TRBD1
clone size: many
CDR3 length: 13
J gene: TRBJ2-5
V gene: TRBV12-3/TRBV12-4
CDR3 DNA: TGTGCCAGCAGTTTTGGACAGGGAGAGACCCAGTACTTC
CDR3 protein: CASSFGQGETQYF

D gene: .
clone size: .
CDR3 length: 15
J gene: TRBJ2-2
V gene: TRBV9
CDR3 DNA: TGTGCCAGCAGCGTGATGGAACCCAACACCGGGGAGCTGTTTTTT
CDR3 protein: CASSVMEPNTGELFF

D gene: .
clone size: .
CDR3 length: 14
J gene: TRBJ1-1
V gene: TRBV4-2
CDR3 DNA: TGTGCCAGCAGCCAAGATAGGGGGGGCGGAGAAGCTTTCTTT
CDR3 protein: CASSQDRGGGEAFF

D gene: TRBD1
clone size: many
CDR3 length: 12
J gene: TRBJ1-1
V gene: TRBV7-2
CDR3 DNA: TGTGCCACCGGAGACAGGGGCACTGAAGCTTTCTTT
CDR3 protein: CATGDRGTEAFF

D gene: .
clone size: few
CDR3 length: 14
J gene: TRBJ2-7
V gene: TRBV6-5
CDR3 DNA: TGTGCCAGCAGTTATGGTCACGGCAGGTACGAGCAGTACTTC
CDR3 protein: CASSYGHGRYEQYF

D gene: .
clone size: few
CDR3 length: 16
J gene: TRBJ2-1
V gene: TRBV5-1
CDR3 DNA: TGCGCCAGCAGCAGTAGCGGACAGAGCTCCTACAATGAGCAGTTCTTC
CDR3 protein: CASSSSGQSSYNEQFF

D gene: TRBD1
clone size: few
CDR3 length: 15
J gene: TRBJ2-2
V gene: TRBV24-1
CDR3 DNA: TGTGCCACCAGTGACGGGGCAGGGGGTTCCGGGGAGCTGTTTTTT
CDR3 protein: CATSDGAGGSGELFF

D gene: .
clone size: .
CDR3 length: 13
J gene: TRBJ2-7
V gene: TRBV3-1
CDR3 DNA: TGTGCCAGCAGCCAAGACTACCTTTACGGTCAGTACTTC
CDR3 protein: CASSQDYLYGQYF

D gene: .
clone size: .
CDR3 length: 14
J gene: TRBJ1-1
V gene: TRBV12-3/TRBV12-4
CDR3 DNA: TGTGCCAGCAGAAATACGGTATCCTTCACTGAAGCTTTCTTT
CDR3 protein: CASRNTVSFTEAFF

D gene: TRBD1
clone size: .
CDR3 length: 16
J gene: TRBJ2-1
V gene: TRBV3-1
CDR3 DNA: TGTGCCAGCAGCCAAGCCGACAGGGTTACCTACAATGAGCAGTTCTTC
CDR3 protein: CASSQADRVTYNEQFF

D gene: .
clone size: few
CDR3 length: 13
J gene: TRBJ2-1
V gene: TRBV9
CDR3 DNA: TGTGCCAGCAGCCTCCGGACAAAGACCAAGCAGTTCTTC
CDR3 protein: CASSLRTKTKQFF

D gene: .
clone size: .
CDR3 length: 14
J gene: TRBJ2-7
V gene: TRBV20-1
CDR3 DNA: TGCAGTGCTAGAGATCCTAGGACCACCTACGAGCAGTACTTC
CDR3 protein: CSARDPRTTYEQYF

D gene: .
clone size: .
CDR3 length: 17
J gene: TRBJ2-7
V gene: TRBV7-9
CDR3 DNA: TGTGCCAGCAGCTTAGCCGGACAGACTTTGAAATCCTACGAGCAGTACTTC
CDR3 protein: CASSLAGQTLKSYEQYF

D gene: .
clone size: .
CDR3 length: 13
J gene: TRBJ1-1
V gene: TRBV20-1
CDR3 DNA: TGCAGTGCTACCGGACAGCTGAACACTGAAGCTTTCTTT
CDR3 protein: CSATGQLNTEAFF

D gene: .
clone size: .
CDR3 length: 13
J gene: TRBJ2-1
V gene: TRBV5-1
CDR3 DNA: TGCGCCAGCACTAATGCCGGTGAGGGTGAGCAGTTCTTC
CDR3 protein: CASTNAGEGEQFF

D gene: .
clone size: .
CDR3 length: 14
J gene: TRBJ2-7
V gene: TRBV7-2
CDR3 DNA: TGTGCCAGCAGCTCAGGTCGGAACACCCTGGAGCAGTACTTC
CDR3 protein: CASSSGRNTLEQYF

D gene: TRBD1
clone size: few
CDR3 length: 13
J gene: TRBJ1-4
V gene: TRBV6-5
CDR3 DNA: TGTGCCAGCAGGACCGGGACAGCTGAAAAACTGTTTTTT
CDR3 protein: CASRTGTAEKLFF

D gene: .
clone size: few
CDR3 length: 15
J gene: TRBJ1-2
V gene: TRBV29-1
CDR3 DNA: TGCAGCATATCCTTCGGGGTAGCCGGTAACTATGGCTACACCTTC
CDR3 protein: CSISFGVAGNYGYTF

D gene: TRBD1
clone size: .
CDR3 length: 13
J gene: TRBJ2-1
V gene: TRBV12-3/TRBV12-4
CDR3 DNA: TGTGCCAGCAGTCAACAGGGGAGTGGGGAGCAGTTCTTC
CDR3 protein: CASSQQGSGEQFF

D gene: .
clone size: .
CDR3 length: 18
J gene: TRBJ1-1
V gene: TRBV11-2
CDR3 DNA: TGTGCCAGCAGCTTAGCGGTCAGGGGATACTGGGGCGGCACTGAAGCTTTCTTT
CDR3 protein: CASSLAVRGYWGGTEAFF

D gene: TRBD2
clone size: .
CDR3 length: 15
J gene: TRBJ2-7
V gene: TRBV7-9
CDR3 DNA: TGTGCCAGCAGCTTAGTAGGTCGGGAGGCCTACGAGCAGTACTTC
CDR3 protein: CASSLVGREAYEQYF

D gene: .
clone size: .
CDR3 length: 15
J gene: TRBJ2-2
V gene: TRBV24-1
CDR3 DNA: TGTGCCACCAGTGATTCGTACAGGGTGACCGGGGAGCTGTTTTTT
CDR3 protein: CATSDSYRVTGELFF

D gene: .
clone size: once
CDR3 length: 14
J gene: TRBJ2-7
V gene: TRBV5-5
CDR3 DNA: TGTGCCAGCAGCTTGAGCGCCAGCTCCTACGAGCAGTACTTC
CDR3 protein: CASSLSASSYEQYF

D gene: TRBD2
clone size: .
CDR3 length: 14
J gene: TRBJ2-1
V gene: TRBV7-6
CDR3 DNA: TGTGCCAGCAGCTTACCGAGCGGGGGAGCTGAGCAGTTCTTC
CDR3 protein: CASSLPSGGAEQFF

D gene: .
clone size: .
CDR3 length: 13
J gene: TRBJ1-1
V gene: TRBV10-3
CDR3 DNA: TGTGCCATCAACCAACAGGAGAACACTGAAGCTTTCTTT
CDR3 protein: CAINQQENTEAFF

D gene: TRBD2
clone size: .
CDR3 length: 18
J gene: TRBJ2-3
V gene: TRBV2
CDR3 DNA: TGTGCCAGCAGTCGTGTATCGGGGGGGCTTCGTGGCACAGATACGCAGTATTTT
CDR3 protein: CASSRVSGGLRGTDTQYF

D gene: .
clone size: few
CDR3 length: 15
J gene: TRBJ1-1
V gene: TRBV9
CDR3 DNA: TGTGCCAGCAGCGTAGCGGGGCAGTGGGACGTTGAAGCTTTCTTT
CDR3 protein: CASSVAGQWDVEAFF

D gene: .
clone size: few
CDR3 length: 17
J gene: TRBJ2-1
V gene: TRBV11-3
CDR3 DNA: TGTGCCAGCAGCCCACGACAGGCGGGCAGGGCCTACAATGAGCAGTTCTTC
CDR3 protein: CASSPRQAGRAYNEQFF

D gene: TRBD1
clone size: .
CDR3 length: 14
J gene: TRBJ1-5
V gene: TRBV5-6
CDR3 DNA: TGTGCCAGCAGCTCGACAGGGGGTGGTCAGCCCCAGCATTTT
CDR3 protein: CASSSTGGGQPQHF

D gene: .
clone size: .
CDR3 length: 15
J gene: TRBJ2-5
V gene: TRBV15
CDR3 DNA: TGTGCCACCAGCAGAGCGGCGAGCGGAGGAGAGACCCAGTACTTC
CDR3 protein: CATSRAASGGETQYF

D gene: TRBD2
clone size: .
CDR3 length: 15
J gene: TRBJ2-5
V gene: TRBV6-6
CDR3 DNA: TGTGCCAGCCCGGAGGCGCGGGGGGCGAAAGAGACCCAGTACTTC
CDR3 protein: CASPEARGAKETQYF

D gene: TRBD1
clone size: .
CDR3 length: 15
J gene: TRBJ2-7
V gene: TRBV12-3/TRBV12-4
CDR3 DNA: TGTGCCAGCAGTGCCCCGGGACAGACGGCCTACGAGCAGTACTTC
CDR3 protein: CASSAPGQTAYEQYF

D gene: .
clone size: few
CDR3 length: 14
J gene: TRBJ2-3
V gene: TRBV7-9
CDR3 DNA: TGTGCCAGCAGCTGGCCGAGAGCCACAGATACGCAGTATTTT
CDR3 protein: CASSWPRATDTQYF

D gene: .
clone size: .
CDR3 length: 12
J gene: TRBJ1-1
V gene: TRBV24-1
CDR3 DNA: TGTGCCACCAGGGGGGTAGGGACTGAAGCTTTCTTT
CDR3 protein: CATRGVGTEAFF

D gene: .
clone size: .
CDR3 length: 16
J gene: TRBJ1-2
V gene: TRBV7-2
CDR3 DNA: TGTGCCAGCAGCTTAGAAGTAGGCAGAGCTAACTATGGCTACACCTTC
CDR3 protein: CASSLEVGRANYGYTF

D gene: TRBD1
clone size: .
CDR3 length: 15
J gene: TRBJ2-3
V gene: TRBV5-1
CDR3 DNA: TGCGCCAGCAGCCTCGGACAGGGTGGCACAGATACGCAGTATTTT
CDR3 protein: CASSLGQGGTDTQYF